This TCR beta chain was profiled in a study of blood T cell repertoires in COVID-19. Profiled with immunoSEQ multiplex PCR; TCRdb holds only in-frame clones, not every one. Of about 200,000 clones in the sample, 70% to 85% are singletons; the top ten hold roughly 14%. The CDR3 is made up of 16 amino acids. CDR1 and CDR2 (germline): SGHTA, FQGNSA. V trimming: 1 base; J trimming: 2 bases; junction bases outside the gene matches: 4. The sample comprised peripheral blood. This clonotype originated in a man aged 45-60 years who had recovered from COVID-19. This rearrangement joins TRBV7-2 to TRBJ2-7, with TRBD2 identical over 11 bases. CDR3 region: CASSLDGLAGTYEQYF. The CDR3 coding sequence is TGTGCCAGCAGCTTAGATGGACTAGCGGGCACCTACGAGCAGTACTTC.